This TCR beta chain was captured in a study of T cells in Graves' hyperthyroidism and ophthalmopathy. Amplified TCR beta CDR3 regions derived from RNA transcripts. First-round RT-PCR with HTBI primers amplified the TCR CDR3 region. TCRdb independently ran MiXCR on the multiplex PCR reads; one entry per CDR3 protein. The sample yields about 610,000 distinct CDR3 sequences, about 14% seen once. This clonotype was detected ten times or more. Its target is not known. The CDR3 sequence is 13 residues long. In germline, CDR1 is SEHNR, CDR2 FQNEAQ (reference sequence). Trimming removed 1 base from V and 10 bases from J, with 13 bases in between. The study, taken as a whole, reports: Ophthalmopathy was separated from stable hyperthyroidism by a 13 V-J model. Most expanded thyroid clonotypes above 0.001 recurred in blood.

This sequence joins TRBV7-9 and TRBJ1-2; maybe TRBD1 (5 bases). The origin of this receptor is a woman between 40 and 50 years old with Graves' ophthalmopathy. Specimen: blood. CDR3 DNA: TGTGCCAGCAGCTTAGTGACAGTGATGGCCTACACCTTC. Amino acids: CASSLVTVMAYTF.